The 17 T cell receptor beta chains given below trace back to one sample, sequenced in a study of CD8 T cells in ankylosing spondylitis listed by TCRdb under 2017. Library prep was done by 5' RACE. Sequenced on an Illumina HiSeq 2500. TCRdb trimmed the raw reads at Q25, called clones with MiXCR and kept productive beta chains. When rows share a CDR3 protein, they turn into one entry using the most common DNA and genes. In this sample the table shows more than 200,000 distinct CDR3 sequences, under 30% of which occur a single time. The ten largest account for approximately 0.61% of the sample. Sequenced: blood, either unsorted or a sorted T cell fraction (not recorded which). The receptors were sampled from a male donor with ankylosing spondylitis or in good health (not recorded which).

This clonotype has a count of ten or more. The chain combines TRBV7-9 with TRBJ2-6, with TRBD1 as a possible D gene (5 bases). The CDR3 contains 15 residues. V was cut by 5 bases and J by 3 bases, with 11 bases left in between. Germline-derived CDR1 and CDR2 are SEHNR and FQNEAQ (reference sequence). The CDR3 sequence: CASSAQGFGANVLTF. As DNA, the CDR3 is TGTGCCAGCAGCGCGCAGGGATTTGGGGCCAACGTCCTGACTTTC.

V usage is TRBV28 and J usage is TRBJ2-3; tentatively, D is TRBD1 (5 bases). The CDR3 is 17 amino acids. Trimming took off 2 bases at V and 0 bases at J, with 15 bases between the two ends. CDR1 and CDR2 from the germline V gene are MDHEN and SYDVKM. The CDR3 spells CASSLRARAISTDTQYF. CDR3 coding DNA: TGTGCCAGCAGTTTAAGGGCCAGGGCAATCAGCACAGATACGCAGTATTTT. Combining the CDR3 with reference TRBV28 and TRBJ2-3 gives the whole variable domain DVKVTQSSRYLVKRTGEKVFLECVQDMDHENMFWYRQDPGLGLRLIYFSYDVKMKEKGDIPEGYSVSREKKERFSLILESASTNQTSMYLCASSLRARAISTDTQYFGPGTRLTVL.

By sample share, this clonotype is medium-sized (0.01 to 0.1%). The V and J genes are TRBV20-1 and TRBJ2-3; D unresolved. Between the trimmed V and J ends, which lost 5 bases and 4 bases, there was a span of 10 bases. CDR1 and CDR2 from the germline V gene are DFQATT and SNEGSKA (reference sequence). The CDR3 covers 12 residues. The CDR3 region is CSAASRPDTQYF. For the CDR3, the DNA is TGCAGTGCTGCCTCTCGGCCAGATACGCAGTATTTT.

The genes are TRBV3-1 and TRBJ2-6, with 11 bases lining up with TRBD1. Germline V lookup: CDR1 LGHDT, CDR2 YNNKEL (reference sequence). J was trimmed by 2 bases and V by 2 bases; bases with no gene match: 5. There are 18 residues in the CDR3. This chain's CDR3 is CASSQTPGQGAGANVLTF. DNA for the CDR3: TGTGCCAGCAGCCAAACCCCGGGACAGGGGGCTGGGGCCAACGTCCTGACTTTC.

This sequence joins TRBV12-3 or TRBV12-4 and TRBJ2-3; TRBD2 agrees at 9 bases. The trim removed 6 bases at V and 4 bases at J, leaving 11 bases unmatched. This CDR3 region has 16 residues. Written as DNA, the CDR3 is TGTGCCAGCAGGTCCCCCTTGGTAGCGGGGGCAGATACGCAGTATTTT. Its translation is CASRSPLVAGADTQYF.

This clonotype was counted many times. The chain is built from TRBV20-1 and TRBJ2-1, with no clear D. The CDR3 loop spans 14 amino acids. Germline values: CDR1 DFQATT, CDR2 SNEGSKA (reference sequence). Trimming removed 6 bases from V and 5 bases from J, with 17 bases in between. CDR3 loop: CSASTNQVNNEQFF. The CDR3 DNA reads as TGCAGTGCCTCAACCAACCAGGTAAACAATGAGCAGTTCTTC.

This clonotype was observed at least ten times. V gene TRBV6-5 combines with J gene TRBJ1-2; the D gene is possibly TRBD1 (5 bases). Deletions cut 4 bases from V and 2 bases from J, with 11 bases between. Germline V CDR1 and CDR2: MNHEY, SVGAGI. This CDR3 is built from 14 residues. The CDR3 DNA follows: TGTGCCAGCAGTTGGGACGGTATGAACTATGGCTACACCTTC. This encodes CASSWDGMNYGYTF.

This clonotype was detected once. V is TRBV12-3 or TRBV12-4 and J is TRBJ2-4, with TRBD2 matching 12 bases. J was trimmed by 6 bases and V by 5 bases; bases with no gene match: 2. The CDR3 extends over 14 amino acids. In DNA form, the CDR3 reads TGTGCCAGCAGTATACTAGCGGGGGGAAACATTCAGTACTTC. This translates into CASSILAGGNIQYF.

Details on this clonotype: Given a much more abundant clone one base away, this may be a read error. The chain carries TRBV20-1 and TRBJ2-1, with 7 nucleotides matching TRBD2. CDR1 DFQATT and CDR2 SNEGSKA come from the germline V gene (reference sequence). The CDR3 has 16 amino acids. Trimming took 6 bases from V and 2 from J; bases not matched to a gene: 13. CDR3 region: CSAPFGGGTPYNEQFF. The CDR3 DNA sequence: TGCAGTGCCCCCTTTGGGGGGGGAACCCCCTACAATGAGCAGTTCTTC.

The J gene is TRBJ2-1, the V gene TRBV12-3 or TRBV12-4; TRBD2 agrees at 8 bases. Unmatched junction bases numbered 7, after V lost 6 bases and J lost 0 bases. CDR3 length: 16 residues. The CDR3 loop is CASSPAGDASYNEQFF. CDR3 DNA: TGTGCCAGCAGCCCAGCGGGGGATGCCTCCTACAATGAGCAGTTCTTC.

This chain's CDR3 is CSAGGAGTSPDTQYF. CDR3 nucleotide sequence: TGCAGTGCTGGGGGCGCTGGGACTTCACCAGATACGCAGTATTTT. The chain employs TRBV20-1 and TRBJ2-3; perhaps D is TRBD1 or TRBD2 (6 bases each). Germline V gene sequence: CDR1 DFQATT, CDR2 SNEGSKA (reference sequence). The CDR3 loop spans 15 amino acids. Trimming shortened V by 5 bases and J by 4 bases, and 19 bases separated the two germline ends.

The rearrangement joins TRBV5-6 to TRBJ1-5; 11 nucleotides agree with TRBD1. V was pared by 2 bases and J by 4 bases, with 2 bases of the junction left unmatched. Per the germline V gene, CDR1 is SGHDT and CDR2 is YYEEEE. The CDR3 has 15 amino acids. The CDR3 nucleotides read TGTGCCAGCAGCTTTTGGGACAGGGGGAATCAGCCCCAGCATTTT. It specifies CASSFWDRGNQPQHF.

This clonotype has a count of ten or more. The rearrangement joins TRBV9 to TRBJ2-2; TRBD1 matches 8 bases. CDR3 length: 15 residues. Trimming took 2 bases from V and 6 from J; bases not matched to a gene: 6. CDR1 is SGDLS and CDR2 is YYNGEE in the germline V gene. The CDR3 loop is CASSVQGAQAGELFF. CDR3 sequence (DNA): TGTGCCAGCAGCGTTCAGGGGGCGCAGGCCGGGGAGCTGTTTTTT.

The rearrangement joins TRBV7-2 to TRBJ2-1, with 7 bases matching TRBD1. CDR1 is SGHTA and CDR2 is FQGNSA in the germline V gene. The V gene end was trimmed by 5 bases and the J gene end by 9 bases; junction bases not matched to a gene: 7. This CDR3 comprises 13 residues. The CDR3 here is CASSRNRDSEQFF. CDR3 nucleotide sequence: TGTGCCAGCAGCCGGAACCGGGACAGTGAGCAGTTCTTC.

The chain employs TRBV2 and TRBJ2-1; weak D call: TRBD1 (6 bases). V lost 6 bases and J lost 9, with 15 bases in between. The CDR3 runs to 13 residues. Germline loops: CDR1 SNHLY, CDR2 FYNNEI. The CDR3 reads CASSDTGSGEQFF. The CDR3 DNA sequence: TGTGCCAGCAGCGATACAGGGTCCGGTGAGCAGTTCTTC. Full variable domain (outside the CDR3, taken from reference TRBV2 and TRBJ2-1): EPEVTQTPSHQVTQMGQEVILRCVPISNHLYFYWYRQILGQKVEFLVSFYNNEISEKSEIFDDQFSVERPDGSNFTLKIRSTKLEDSAMYFCASSDTGSGEQFFGPGTRLTVL.

This clonotype showed up many times. V and J are TRBV5-1 and TRBJ1-5; D unresolved. Germline CDR1 is SGHRS and CDR2 is YFSETQ. This CDR3 has 13 residues. The V and J ends lost 4 bases and 0 bases respectively, with 5 bases between them. As DNA, the CDR3 is TGCGCCAGCAGCAGAAGTAGCAATCAGCCCCAGCATTTT. Translated: CASSRSSNQPQHF.

The rearrangement links TRBV24-1 to TRBJ2-1; 9 nucleotides line up with TRBD1. Unmatched junction bases numbered 11, after V lost 7 bases and J lost 14 bases. The germline gives CDR1 KGHDR, CDR2 SFDVKD. There are 13 residues in the CDR3. The CDR3 sequence is CATRRGEGDREFF. CDR3 coding DNA: TGTGCCACCAGAAGGGGGGAGGGGGACAGGGAGTTCTTC.